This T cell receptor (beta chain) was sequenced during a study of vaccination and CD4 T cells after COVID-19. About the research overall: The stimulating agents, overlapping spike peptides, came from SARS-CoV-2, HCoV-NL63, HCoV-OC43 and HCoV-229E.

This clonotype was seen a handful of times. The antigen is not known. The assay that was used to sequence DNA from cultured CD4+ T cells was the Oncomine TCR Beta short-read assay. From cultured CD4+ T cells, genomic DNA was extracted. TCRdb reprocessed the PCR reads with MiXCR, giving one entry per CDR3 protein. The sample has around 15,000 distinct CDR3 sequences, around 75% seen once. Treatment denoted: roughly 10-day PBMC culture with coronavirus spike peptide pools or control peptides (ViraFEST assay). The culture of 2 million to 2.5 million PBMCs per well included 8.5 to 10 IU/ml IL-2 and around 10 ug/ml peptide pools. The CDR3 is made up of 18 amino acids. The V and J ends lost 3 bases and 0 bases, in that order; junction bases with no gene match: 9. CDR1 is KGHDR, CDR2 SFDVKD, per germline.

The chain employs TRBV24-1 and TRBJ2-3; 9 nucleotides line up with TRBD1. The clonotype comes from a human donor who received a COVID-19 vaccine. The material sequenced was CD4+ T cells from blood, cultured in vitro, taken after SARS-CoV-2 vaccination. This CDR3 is CATSDRGQGMRSTDTQYF. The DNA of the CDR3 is TGTGCCACCAGTGATCGGGGACAGGGCATGAGGAGCACAGATACGCAGTATTTT.